These 31 T cell receptor beta chains were all obtained from the same sample, sequenced in a study of shared clonotypes between healthy human individuals. Produced via immunoSEQ multiplex PCR; TCRdb's table is partial and in-frame only. The sample records roughly 600,000 clones, roughly 98% being singletons. The naive CD8 population came from CD45RO-negative cells selected for CCR7, without terminally differentiated effector memory CD45RA+ cells. Sequenced sample: naive CD8+ T cells sorted from blood. The receptors derive from a man aged 25-45 years in good health.

V and J are TRBV28 and TRBJ1-5; D unresolved. Trimming took off 5 bases at V and 0 bases at J, with 11 bases between the two ends. Germline CDR1 reads MDHEN; CDR2 reads SYDVKM. This CDR3 contains 15 residues. In DNA form, the CDR3 reads TGTGCCAGCAGTCCTGGACTGAATAGCAATCAGCCCCAGCATTTT. Translation: CASSPGLNSNQPQHF.

The chain uses TRBV11-2 and TRBJ2-7, with D perhaps TRBD1 or TRBD2 (7 bases each). V shed 5 bases and J shed 2 bases, with 16 bases lying between them. Germline lookup yields CDR1 SGHAT and CDR2 FQNNGV. CDR3 size: 15 residues. DNA for the CDR3: TGTGCCAGCAGCCCGCAGGGGGGGTTAACCTACGAGCAGTACTTC. Translating it yields CASSPQGGLTYEQYF.

Of note for this clone: Other DNA sequences in the same sample also yield this CDR3. This chain links TRBV6-6 with TRBJ2-7; D not certain. This CDR3 region has 12 residues. V dropped 3 bases and J dropped 2 bases, with 5 bases sitting between them. The V gene's germline CDR1 is MNHNY and CDR2 SVGAGI (reference sequence). The CDR3: CASSYSPYEQYF. CDR3 coding DNA: TGTGCCAGCAGTTATTCTCCCTACGAGCAGTACTTC.

V gene TRBV15 combines with J gene TRBJ2-7; no reliable D call. V lost 1 base and J lost 2, with 9 bases in between. The CDR3 extends over 14 amino acids. Germline CDR1 and CDR2: LNHNV and YYDKDF (reference sequence). The CDR3, as DNA: TGTGCCACCAGCAGAGGAGAACAAACCTACGAGCAGTACTTC. Its translation is CATSRGEQTYEQYF.

V gene TRBV5-8 combines with J gene TRBJ2-1, with TRBD1 as a possible D gene (6 bases). There are 14 residues in the CDR3. Germline values: CDR1 SGHTS, CDR2 YDEGEE. The germline V and J ends were trimmed by 0 bases and 5 bases, with 9 bases remaining between them. The CDR3 nucleotides read TGTGCCAGCAGCTTGGCGGGACAACACAATGAGCAGTTCTTC. This sequence encodes CASSLAGQHNEQFF.

The chain joins TRBV7-9 to TRBJ2-3; D remains ambiguous. This CDR3 is built from 13 residues. From germline, CDR1 is SEHNR and CDR2 FQNEAQ (reference sequence). Trimming removed 8 bases at V and 4 bases at J, with 13 bases between. The CDR3 loop is CASLTPLADTQYF. In nucleotides, the CDR3 is TGTGCCAGCTTAACCCCCTTAGCAGATACGCAGTATTTT.

This chain connects TRBV6-6 to TRBJ1-1; no clear D gene. There are 14 residues in the CDR3. The V gene's germline CDR1 is MNHNY and CDR2 SVGAGI (reference sequence). V was shortened by 0 bases and J by 4 bases, with 9 bases between the two germline ends. The CDR3 loop is CASSYSAGTTEAFF. As DNA, the CDR3 is TGTGCCAGCAGTTACTCGGCAGGTACCACTGAAGCTTTCTTT.

Details on this clone: A read error may produce the germline difference seen at one junction end. The CDR3 DNA reads TGTGCCAGTAGTGCCGGGACAGGGGTTGACTTC. Protein: CASSAGTGVDF. The gene calls are TRBV19 and TRBJ2-5, with 10 bases that match TRBD1. The germline CDR1 and CDR2 sequences are LNHDA and SQIVND (reference sequence). The CDR3 is made up of 11 amino acids.

The V gene is TRBV19, the J gene TRBJ1-3, with D tentatively TRBD1 (6 bases). The germline V gene has CDR1 LNHDA and CDR2 SQIVND (reference sequence). V lost 7 bases to trimming and J lost 0 bases, with 13 bases between them. CDR3 length: 15 amino acids. As DNA, the CDR3 is TGTGCCAGTACCCAGGACAGCCACTCTGGAAACACCATATATTTT. Residues: CASTQDSHSGNTIYF.

CDR3 bases: TGTGCCAGCAGCTTGGGACAGGGATTCGGTGGCTACACCTTC. This encodes CASSLGQGFGGYTF. The gene calls are TRBV5-6 and TRBJ1-2, with 7 bases identical to TRBD1. This CDR3 spans 14 amino acids. V lost 0 bases to trimming and J lost 7 bases; unmatched junction nucleotides: 6. The germline V gene encodes CDR1 SGHDT and CDR2 YYEEEE.

V usage is TRBV5-1 and J usage is TRBJ1-1; 9 bases align to TRBD1. The CDR3 spans 15 residues. CDR1 is SGHRS and CDR2 is YFSETQ in the germline V gene. The trim removed 4 bases at V and 5 bases at J, leaving 9 bases unmatched. The CDR3 protein is CASSPGQGKVTEAFF. DNA for the CDR3: TGCGCCAGCAGCCCTGGACAGGGGAAGGTGACTGAAGCTTTCTTT.

The rearrangement joins TRBV27 to TRBJ2-1; 13 positions agree with TRBD2. Germline-derived CDR1 and CDR2 are MNHEY and SMNVEV (reference sequence). V dropped 3 bases and J dropped 7; count of bases not matched to a gene: 6. The CDR3 extends over 16 amino acids. CDR3 bases: TGTGCCAGCAGTTTGTACCGACTAGCGGGAGGTAATGAGCAGTTCTTC. This gives the protein CASSLYRLAGGNEQFF.

V gene TRBV11-2 combines with J gene TRBJ2-2, with a possible D match to TRBD1 (5 bases). V was shortened by 5 bases and J by 5 bases, with 18 bases between the two germline ends. CDR1 is SGHAT, CDR2 FQNNGV, per germline. The CDR3 loop spans 16 amino acids. The CDR3 region has the DNA TGTGCCAGCAGCCATAGGGGTGATCCATCGACCGGGGAGCTGTTTTTT. As protein: CASSHRGDPSTGELFF.

This clone was counted once. This chain uses TRBV6-5 with TRBJ2-3; D uncertain. The CDR3 has 16 residues. Between the trimmed V and J ends, which lost 2 bases and 3 bases, there was a span of 15 bases. CDR1 and CDR2 from the germline V gene are MNHEY and SVGAGI. The CDR3: CASSYEVKPWTDTQYF. The CDR3 coding sequence is TGTGCCAGCAGTTACGAGGTAAAACCCTGGACAGATACGCAGTATTTT.

This clone was found once. At one end the junction does not follow the germline gene, possibly because of a read error. The V gene is TRBV7-7, the J gene TRBJ2-1; D gene ambiguous. The CDR3 runs 13 residues. Germline-derived CDR1 and CDR2 are SSHAT and FNYEAQ (reference sequence). The CDR3 DNA sequence: TGTGCTAGCAGCTTTCGGGCGCATTATGAGCAGTTCTTC. This gives the protein CASSFRAHYEQFF.

The chain is built from TRBV7-6 and TRBJ2-7, with D possibly TRBD2 on 6 matching bases. Germline V CDR1 and CDR2: SGHVS, FNYEAQ. The V end lost 5 bases, the J end lost 10 bases, and 24 bases lay between the germline ends. The CDR3 covers 15 residues. CDR3 DNA sequence: TGTGCCAGCAGCCCGGACCTAGGGAGGAGTACGAAACAGTACTTC. Translated, it gives CASSPDLGRSTKQYF. Based on the CDR3 plus reference TRBV7-6 and TRBJ2-7, the full variable domain is GAGVSQSPRYKVTKRGQDVALRCDPISGHVSLYWYRQALGQGPEFLTYFNYEAQQDKSGLPNDRFSAERPEGSISTLTIQRTEQRDSAMYRCASSPDLGRSTKQYFGPGTRLTVT.

The rearrangement links TRBV27 to TRBJ2-3; a weak D match, TRBD2 (5 bases). V was cut by 5 bases and J by 5 bases, with 17 bases left in between. CDR3 length equals 15 residues. Germline V gene data show CDR1 as MNHEY and CDR2 as SMNVEV (reference sequence). The chain's CDR3 is CASSPDFLLQDTQYF. The CDR3 DNA is TGTGCCAGCAGTCCGGACTTCCTACTTCAAGATACGCAGTATTTT.

Points on this clone: This same CDR3 is encoded by further DNA sequences in the sample. The chain has TRBV9 and TRBJ2-1; 13 bases map to TRBD2. The V gene's germline CDR1 is SGDLS and CDR2 YYNGEE. This CDR3 has 16 amino acids. Trimming removed 2 bases from V and 2 bases from J; junction bases left unmatched: 1. The CDR3 DNA reads TGTGCCAGCAGCGTTGGGACTAGCGGGACCTACAATGAGCAGTTCTTC. Protein: CASSVGTSGTYNEQFF.

V is TRBV11-1 and J is TRBJ1-2; no firm D call. V was cut by 0 bases and J by 4 bases, with 6 bases left in between. The CDR3 is made up of 13 amino acids. Germline CDR1 SGHAT, CDR2 FQDESV (reference sequence). In nucleotides, the CDR3 is TGTGCCAGCAGCTTAGCGGAGACCTATGGCTACACCTTC. Protein sequence: CASSLAETYGYTF.

This clone was counted only a few times. The chain is built from TRBV7-9 and TRBJ2-7; 10 positions match TRBD2. V trimming: 4 bases; J trimming: 2 bases; junction bases outside the gene matches: 5. There are 15 residues in the CDR3. From germline, CDR1 is SEHNR and CDR2 FQNEAQ (reference sequence). The CDR3 bases are TGTGCCAGCAGCTCCCGGACTAGCGGCACCTACGAGCAGTACTTC. It is translated as CASSSRTSGTYEQYF.

J is TRBJ2-3 and V is TRBV5-4; D might be TRBD2 (5 bases). The CDR3 runs to 14 residues. CDR1 SGHNT and CDR2 YYREEE come from the germline V gene (reference sequence). V lost 3 bases to trimming and J lost 6 bases, with 14 bases between them. The CDR3: CASSSGNMADTQYF. Written as DNA, the CDR3 is TGTGCCAGCAGCTCCGGGAACATGGCGGATACGCAGTATTTT.

V gene TRBV4-3 combines with J gene TRBJ1-4; maybe TRBD1 (5 bases). Deletions cut 1 base from V and 5 bases from J, with 5 bases between. In germline, CDR1 is LGHNA, CDR2 YSLEER. The CDR3 totals 13 residues. DNA for the CDR3: TGCGCCAGCAGCCAAGCAGGGAATGAAAAACTGTTTTTT. This sequence encodes CASSQAGNEKLFF.

Notes on this clone: The identical CDR3 is also encoded by other nucleotide sequences in the sample. The chain has TRBV5-4 and TRBJ2-7; tentatively, D is TRBD1 (5 bases). CDR3 length: 13 amino acids. Trimming removed 3 bases from V and 1 base from J, with 8 bases in between. Germline values: CDR1 SGHNT, CDR2 YYREEE (reference sequence). CDR3 residues: CASSSQGSYEQYF. Here the CDR3 DNA reads TGTGCCAGCAGCTCCCAGGGATCCTACGAGCAGTACTTC.

CDR3 bases: TGTGCCAGCAGCACAGGACTAGCGGGAGCATTGGGGATAGAGACCCAGTACTTC. Translation gives CASSTGLAGALGIETQYF. The chain uses TRBV5-6 and TRBJ2-5; 13 bases match TRBD2. This CDR3 has 18 residues. V was clipped by 4 bases and J by 4 bases; unmatched bases: 13. Looked up from germline, CDR1 is SGHDT and CDR2 is YYEEEE.

The chain has TRBV27 and TRBJ2-7; the match to TRBD2 covers 7 bases. V lost 8 bases, J lost 3 bases, and 7 bases stayed unmatched. Germline values: CDR1 MNHEY, CDR2 SMNVEV (reference sequence). The CDR3 runs to 13 residues. CDR3 loop: CASRPSGIYEQYF. Here the CDR3 DNA reads TGTGCCAGCCGCCCTAGCGGAATCTACGAGCAGTACTTC.

This clone has only one observation. The chain links TRBV28 to TRBJ1-2; a possible D gene is TRBD1 (6 bases). Between the trimmed V and J ends, which lost 2 bases and 4 bases, there was a span of 20 bases. The germline V gene encodes CDR1 MDHEN and CDR2 SYDVKM. The CDR3 runs 17 residues. The CDR3 protein is CASSLVVPRGHSYGYTF. The CDR3 region has the DNA TGTGCCAGCAGTTTAGTGGTACCACGGGGGCATAGCTATGGCTACACCTTC.

This chain connects TRBV2 to TRBJ2-7; no clear D. Trimming removed 6 bases from V and 0 bases from J, with 6 bases in between. Germline V gene data show CDR1 as SNHLY and CDR2 as FYNNEI. The CDR3 loop spans 12 amino acids. CDR3 coding DNA: TGTGCCAGCAGCATAGGCTCCTACGAGCAGTACTTC. Translation gives CASSIGSYEQYF.

This clone appeared once. The junction shows a germline mismatch at one end, possibly a read error. This chain's CDR3 is CASSAVGSSYNEQFF. CDR3 nucleotide sequence: TGTGCTAGCAGCGCCGTTGGTAGCTCCTACAATGAGCAGTTCTTC. The rearrangement joins TRBV7-7 to TRBJ2-1; no clear D gene. This CDR3 region has 15 residues. From germline, CDR1 is SSHAT and CDR2 FNYEAQ (reference sequence).

The rearrangement joins TRBV5-5 to TRBJ1-1; no clear D gene. CDR1 and CDR2 (germline): SGHKS, YYEKEE (reference sequence). V lost 2 bases and J lost 5, with 13 bases in between. The CDR3 length is 14 residues. The CDR3 protein is CASSLRVGVTEAFF. For the CDR3, the DNA is TGTGCCAGCAGCTTAAGGGTAGGCGTTACTGAAGCTTTCTTT.

The rearrangement links TRBV10-3 to TRBJ1-1; D might be TRBD1 (5 bases). V lost 1 base and J lost 1, with 10 bases in between. The CDR3 runs to 15 residues. Per germline, CDR1 ENHRY and CDR2 SYGVKD. CDR3 loop: CAISELRGGNTEAFF. The CDR3 DNA reads TGTGCCATCAGTGAGTTGAGGGGAGGGAACACTGAAGCTTTCTTT.

The V gene is TRBV6-5, the J gene TRBJ2-7, with 7 bases that match TRBD2. Trimming at V came to 7 bases and at J to 2 bases, leaving 11 bases not matched to a gene. The CDR3 is made up of 15 amino acids. Germline-derived CDR1 and CDR2 are MNHEY and SVGAGI. As DNA, the CDR3 is TGTGCCAGCACCGAACTAGCGCATTCCCCCTACGAGCAGTACTTC. Its translation is CASTELAHSPYEQYF.